This T cell receptor beta chain was obtained from a study of brain T cells in children with intractable seizures. Time point reported: blood from clinic visit 5 months post-surgery; TSC patient then seizure free. The germline V and J ends were trimmed by 5 bases and 7 bases, with 17 bases remaining between them. The CDR3 loop spans 14 amino acids. Germline CDR1 is SNHLY and CDR2 is FYNNEI. The data were produced by immunoSEQ multiplex PCR, yet TCRdb's version contains in-frame clones alone and is incomplete. The repertoire holds about 320,000 clones, with nearly 95% as singletons. The sequence was obtained from a boy in the first two years of life with tuberous sclerosis and intractable seizures. The input for sequencing was peripheral blood, taken 4 to 5 months after surgery. The genes are TRBV2 and TRBJ1-2, with D possibly matching TRBD1 (5 bases). The CDR3 reads CASSYQGSPGGYTF. The CDR3 DNA reads TGTGCCAGCAGTTACCAGGGCTCCCCCGGTGGCTACACCTTC. The full variable domain, completed using reference TRBV2 and TRBJ1-2, is EPEVTQTPSHQVTQMGQEVILRCVPISNHLYFYWYRQILGQKVEFLVSFYNNEISEKSEIFDDQFSVERPDGSNFTLKIRSTKLEDSAMYFCASSYQGSPGGYTFGSGTRLTVV.